Listed here are 10 T cell receptor beta chains from one sample, sequenced in a study of identifying expanded T cells in peripheral blood. The table came from immunoSEQ multiplex PCR; TCRdb's copy has only in-frame clones and leaves some out. The table shows approximately 100,000 clones, with about 90% occurring only once. The source material was blood. The receptor source for this set is a person aged 18 to 75 in good health.

This chain connects TRBV30 to TRBJ1-2; tentatively, D is TRBD1 (5 bases). This CDR3 contains 17 residues. Deletions cut 4 bases from V and 6 bases from J, with 27 bases between. Per the germline V gene, CDR1 is GTSNPN and CDR2 is SVGIG (reference sequence). For the CDR3, the DNA is TGTGCCTGGATTTCCTTGGGAGGGGTGGCTATGGTAGATGGCTACACCTTC. This gives the protein CAWISLGGVAMVDGYTF.

V and J are TRBV6-6 and TRBJ2-3; a possible D gene is TRBD2 (6 bases). The CDR3 consists of 14 residues. V lost 6 bases and J 4 bases, leaving 14 bases between the germline ends. Per germline, CDR1 MNHNY and CDR2 SVGAGI (reference sequence). The CDR3 DNA reads as TGTGCCAGCAGCGACGGGGGAGGCGCAGATACGCAGTATTTT. Amino acid sequence: CASSDGGGADTQYF.

This chain connects TRBV7-9 to TRBJ2-7, with D possibly matching TRBD2 (5 bases). The CDR3 is 15 residues long. V was clipped by 5 bases and J by 3 bases, with 17 bases between them. Germline V gene sequence: CDR1 SEHNR, CDR2 FQNEAQ (reference sequence). This CDR3 is CASSQEEGTFYEQYF. The CDR3 bases are TGTGCCAGCAGCCAGGAAGAGGGTACGTTCTACGAGCAGTACTTC.

This clone was observed a handful of times. The chain links TRBV5-6 to TRBJ2-7; 12 bases are a match to TRBD1. CDR3 length: 15 residues. Germline values: CDR1 SGHDT, CDR2 YYEEEE. V shed 4 bases and J 5 bases; nucleotides not matched to a gene: 7. The DNA for the CDR3 is TGTGCCAGCAGCCCGGGGACAGGGGGCTCTAACGAGCAGTACTTC. Protein: CASSPGTGGSNEQYF.

The chain couples TRBV5-1 to TRBJ2-7; perhaps D is TRBD1 or TRBD2 (5 bases each). CDR3 length equals 17 residues. Germline V CDR1 and CDR2: SGHRS, YFSETQ. V was pared by 2 bases and J by 2 bases, with 20 bases between. The CDR3 DNA sequence: TGCGCCAGCAGCTTCGGGACCCAGGGCGCCCCCACCTACGAGCAGTACTTC. Protein product: CASSFGTQGAPTYEQYF.

The V gene is TRBV6-1, the J gene TRBJ2-3, with TRBD2 matching 7 bases. Looked up from germline, CDR1 is MNHNS and CDR2 is SASEGT. There are 14 residues in the CDR3. V shed 6 bases and J 2 bases; nucleotides not matched to a gene: 5. The CDR3 DNA follows: TGTGCCAGCAGCCCCGGGAGGCACACAGATACGCAGTATTTT. It codes for CASSPGRHTDTQYF.

V usage is TRBV6-1 and J usage is TRBJ2-7; 8 positions agree with TRBD2. J gave up 6 bases and V 3 bases, and 10 bases lay outside the gene matches. CDR1 is MNHNS, CDR2 SASEGT, per germline. The CDR3 spans 15 residues. CDR3 region: CASSDGAGGPTEQYF. DNA of the CDR3: TGTGCCAGCAGTGACGGTGCGGGGGGCCCGACCGAGCAGTACTTC.

This chain links TRBV4-1 with TRBJ2-5, with D unclear. Matching the DNA end better, TRBJ2-7 makes the J call doubtful. Germline V gives CDR1 MGHRA, CDR2 YSYEKL. The CDR3 contains 15 residues. The CDR3 region is CASSSLQIRAYEQYF. The CDR3 region has the DNA TGCGCCAGCAGTTCACTCCAGATCAGAGCCTACGAGCAGTACTTC.

The J gene is TRBJ1-5, the V gene TRBV7-2; TRBD1 is a possible D gene (5 bases). From germline, CDR1 is SGHTA and CDR2 FQGNSA. The CDR3 has 15 amino acids. Between the trimmed V and J ends, which lost 2 bases and 5 bases, there was a span of 13 bases. The CDR3 DNA sequence: TGTGCCAGCAGCTTAATGTCTGGGGGTGATCAGCCCCAGCATTTT. It encodes CASSLMSGGDQPQHF. Full variable domain (missing parts from reference TRBV7-2 and TRBJ1-5): GAGVSQSPSNKVTEKGKDVELRCDPISGHTALYWYRQSLGQGLEFLIYFQGNSAPDKSGLPSDRFSAERTGGSVSTLTIQRTQQEDSAVYLCASSLMSGGDQPQHFGDGTRLSIL.

The rearrangement links TRBV28 to TRBJ2-1; D not certain. V was trimmed by 5 bases and J by 1 base, leaving 9 bases between them. Germline CDR1 is MDHEN and CDR2 is SYDVKM. This CDR3 comprises 14 residues. CDR3 DNA sequence: TGTGCCAGCAGTCTCGGCCCTTCCTACAATGAGCAGTTCTTC. It translates to CASSLGPSYNEQFF.